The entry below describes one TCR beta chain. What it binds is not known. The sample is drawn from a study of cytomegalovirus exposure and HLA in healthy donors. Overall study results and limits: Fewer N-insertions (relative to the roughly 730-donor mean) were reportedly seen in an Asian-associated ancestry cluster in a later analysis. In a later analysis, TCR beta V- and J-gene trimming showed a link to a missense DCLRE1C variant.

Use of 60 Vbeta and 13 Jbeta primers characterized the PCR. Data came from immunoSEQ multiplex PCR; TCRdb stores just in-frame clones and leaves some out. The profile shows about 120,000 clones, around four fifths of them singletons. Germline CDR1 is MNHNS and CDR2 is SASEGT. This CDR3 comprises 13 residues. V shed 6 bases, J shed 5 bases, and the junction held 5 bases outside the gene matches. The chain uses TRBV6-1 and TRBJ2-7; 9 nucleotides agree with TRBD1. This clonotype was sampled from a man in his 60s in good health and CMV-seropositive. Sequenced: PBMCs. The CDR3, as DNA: TGTGCCAGCAGCTTGGACAGGGGCCACGAGCAGTACTTC. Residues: CASSLDRGHEQYF.